The entry below gives a single T cell receptor beta chain sequence along with its context. Its antigen remains unknown. This sample is drawn from a study of graft-versus-host responses after intestinal transplantation. Points from the study as a whole: Detected in recipient marrow were GvH clones, some of which were first observed in ileum or blood.

TCRdb's copy holds only in-frame clones and misses some; the assay was immunoSEQ multiplex PCR. The repertoire has 84,000 or so clones, roughly 93% of them found once; the top ten carry around 1.1%. From germline, CDR1 is SGHNT and CDR2 YENEEA. The junction had 15 bases not matched to a gene; V was cut back by 5 bases and J by 4 bases. This CDR3 contains 17 residues. Sample: unstimulated CD8+ T cells sorted from spleen or lymph node cells, taken before transplant. The chain joins TRBV11-3 to TRBJ2-3, with TRBD2 matching over 7 bases. The sequence was collected from a human donor who was the organ donor for an intestinal transplant. CDR3 region: CASSPGGEGNWPDTQYF. The CDR3 coding sequence is TGTGCCAGCAGCCCCGGTGGGGAGGGGAACTGGCCAGATACGCAGTATTTT.